Shown below are 32 T cell receptor beta chains from a single sample sequenced in a study of shared clonotypes between healthy human individuals. The protocol was immunoSEQ multiplex PCR, while the TCRdb copy is restricted to in-frame clones and leaves out a portion. The data hold some 2.1 million clones, with about 94% observed a single time. Naive CD8 cells, CD45RO-negative and positively selected for CCR7, excluded terminally differentiated effector memory CD45RA+ cells. Sequenced input: naive CD8+ T cells sorted from blood. Receptor source: a man aged 18 to 30 in good health.

Here the CDR3 DNA reads TGTGCCAGCAGCCCAATGGGACAGGGGGACACTGAAGCTTTCTTT. It codes for CASSPMGQGDTEAFF. V and J are TRBV4-2 and TRBJ1-1; 11 nucleotides match TRBD1. In germline, CDR1 is LGHNA, CDR2 YNFKEQ. After removal of 4 bases from V and 3 bases from J, the junction contained 4 bases not matched to a gene. The CDR3 is made up of 15 amino acids.

V gene TRBV30 combines with J gene TRBJ2-1; 10 nucleotides align to TRBD2. CDR1 GTSNPN and CDR2 SVGIG come from the germline V gene (reference sequence). The CDR3 has 14 amino acids. V shed 4 bases, J shed 5 bases, and the junction held 5 bases outside the gene matches. For the CDR3, the DNA is TGTGCCTGGATAGGCGGGACTAGCGACAATGAGCAGTTCTTC. Protein: CAWIGGTSDNEQFF.

This chain joins TRBV27 and TRBJ2-2; D might be TRBD1 or TRBD2, each matching 5 bases. The V gene lost 7 bases and the J gene lost 1 base, with 16 bases spanning the gap. Germline V gene lookup returns CDR1 MNHEY and CDR2 SMNVEV (reference sequence). The CDR3 length is 16 residues. Here the CDR3 reads CASTLLGGLNTGELFF. DNA of the CDR3: TGTGCCAGCACCCTTCTTGGGGGATTGAACACCGGGGAGCTGTTTTTT.

The chain is built from TRBV13 and TRBJ2-3, with 9 positions matching TRBD2. V lost 1 base to trimming and J lost 1 base; unmatched junction nucleotides: 9. The CDR3 sequence is 18 residues long. Germline V gene lookup returns CDR1 PRHDT and CDR2 FYEKMQ (reference sequence). CDR3 nucleotide sequence: TGTGCCAGCAGCTTAGATCTGGCGGGGGGGCCAGGCACAGATACGCAGTATTTT. Translating it yields CASSLDLAGGPGTDTQYF.

CDR3 DNA sequence: TGTGCCAGTAGTATAGCCTTTGCTAGCGGGAGATTCGATGAGCAGTTCTTC. Its translation is CASSIAFASGRFDEQFF. This chain connects TRBV19 to TRBJ2-1; 10 bases map to TRBD2. Germline V gives CDR1 LNHDA, CDR2 SQIVND (reference sequence). V shed 1 base and J 8 bases; nucleotides not matched to a gene: 11. This CDR3 has 17 amino acids. The full variable domain, its missing parts supplied by reference TRBV19 and TRBJ2-1, is DGGITQSPKYLFRKEGQNVTLSCEQNLNHDAMYWYRQDPGQGLRLIYYSQIVNDFQKGDIAEGYSVSREKKESFPLTVTSAQKNPTAFYLCASSIAFASGRFDEQFFGPGTRLTVL.

The chain combines TRBV5-4 with TRBJ1-3; the match to TRBD1 covers 9 bases. Germline lookup yields CDR1 SGHNT and CDR2 YYREEE (reference sequence). J was trimmed by 6 bases and V by 3 bases; bases with no gene match: 7. The CDR3 has 15 amino acids. CDR3 DNA: TGTGCCAGCAGCTCCACAGGGGGCTTTGTAAACACCATATATTTT. Translated: CASSSTGGFVNTIYF.

The chain combines TRBV4-1 with TRBJ2-7; 9 nucleotides agree with TRBD2. Trimming at V came to 3 bases and at J to 2 bases, leaving 14 bases not matched to a gene. The CDR3 sequence is 18 residues long. CDR1 and CDR2 from the germline V gene are MGHRA and YSYEKL. CDR3: CASSQEGVLTSGTYEQYF. In DNA form, the CDR3 reads TGCGCCAGCAGCCAGGAGGGGGTCCTGACTAGCGGAACCTACGAGCAGTACTTC.

This clone came up once. The CDR3 protein is CAWSPAYEQFF. The DNA for the CDR3 is TGTGCCTGGAGTCCGGCGTATGAGCAGTTCTTC. The gene calls are TRBV30 and TRBJ2-1; the D is unclear. Trimming removed 2 bases at V and 8 bases at J, with 7 bases between. Germline CDR1 is GTSNPN and CDR2 is SVGIG (reference sequence). CDR3 length equals 11 residues.

In this sample, this clone turned up once. The rearrangement joins TRBV7-9 to TRBJ1-1, with D maybe TRBD1 (6 bases). Per germline, CDR1 SEHNR and CDR2 FQNEAQ (reference sequence). This CDR3 contains 15 residues. V dropped 1 base and J dropped 1 base, with 10 bases sitting between them. The CDR3 spells CASSLEQGTNTEAFF. The DNA of the CDR3 is TGTGCCAGCAGCTTAGAGCAGGGGACGAACACTGAAGCTTTCTTT. Full variable domain (missing parts from reference TRBV7-9 and TRBJ1-1): DTGVSQNPRHKITKRGQNVTFRCDPISEHNRLYWYRQTLGQGPEFLTYFQNEAQLEKSRLLSDRFSAERPKGSFSTLEIQRTEQGDSAMYLCASSLEQGTNTEAFFGQGTRLTVV.

In regard to this clone: At one end, the junction sequence differs from germline, possibly due to a read error. V gene TRBV9 combines with J gene TRBJ2-7; D may be TRBD2 (6 bases). Germline assignment: CDR1 SGDLS and CDR2 YYNGEE. CDR3 length: 15 amino acids. The CDR3 region is CASSVTGGDSHEQYF. The DNA for the CDR3 is TGTGCCAGCAGCGTTACCGGTGGGGACTCCCACGAGCAGTACTTC.

This clone was counted a single time. This chain links TRBV19 with TRBJ2-7; a weak D match, TRBD2 (5 bases). Germline-derived CDR1 and CDR2 are LNHDA and SQIVND (reference sequence). V was clipped by 7 bases and J by 0 bases, with 7 bases between them. The CDR3 contains 12 residues. The CDR3 nucleotides are TGTGCCAGTACTGGGAGCTCCTACGAGCAGTACTTC. This gives the protein CASTGSSYEQYF. The variable domain in full, with the rest retrieved from reference TRBV19 and TRBJ2-7, is DGGITQSPKYLFRKEGQNVTLSCEQNLNHDAMYWYRQDPGQGLRLIYYSQIVNDFQKGDIAEGYSVSREKKESFPLTVTSAQKNPTAFYLCASTGSSYEQYFGPGTRLTVT.

V gene TRBV7-9 combines with J gene TRBJ2-1; TRBD2 matches at 12 bases. Germline V gene lookup returns CDR1 SEHNR and CDR2 FQNEAQ (reference sequence). V lost 1 base to trimming and J lost 7 bases; unmatched junction nucleotides: 2. The CDR3 sequence is 15 residues long. The CDR3 is CASSLELAGGNEQFF. The CDR3 DNA sequence: TGTGCCAGCAGCTTAGAGCTAGCGGGAGGGAATGAGCAGTTCTTC.

For this clone: The same CDR3 is also encoded by other DNA sequences in this sample. This chain connects TRBV2 to TRBJ2-3; 7 bases are a match to TRBD2. This CDR3 is built from 16 residues. Germline V lookup: CDR1 SNHLY, CDR2 FYNNEI. V lost 3 bases to trimming and J lost 1 base; unmatched junction nucleotides: 7. The CDR3 nucleotides read TGTGCCAGCAGTGATTTGGGGCTAGCGGGCACAGATACGCAGTATTTT. It codes for CASSDLGLAGTDTQYF.

The chain recombines TRBV6-1 with TRBJ2-7; 10 bases fit TRBD1. In germline, CDR1 is MNHNS, CDR2 SASEGT. The CDR3 has 15 residues. V was clipped by 6 bases and J by 1 base; unmatched bases: 6. The CDR3 region is CASRTGTGESYEQYF. The CDR3 region has the DNA TGTGCCAGCAGGACCGGGACAGGGGAGTCCTACGAGCAGTACTTC.

The rearrangement links TRBV4-3 to TRBJ2-1, with 12 positions matching TRBD2. Losses at the gene ends were 3 bases for V and 3 bases for J; bases not matched to a gene: 6. CDR1 is LGHNA, CDR2 YSLEER, per germline. This CDR3 is built from 17 residues. CDR3 coding DNA: TGCGCCAGCAGCCACCGACTAGCGGGAGATGACTACAATGAGCAGTTCTTC. Protein: CASSHRLAGDDYNEQFF.

The chain combines TRBV2 with TRBJ1-5, with no clear D. The CDR3 runs to 16 residues. CDR1 and CDR2 from the germline V gene are SNHLY and FYNNEI. The V and J ends lost 5 bases and 4 bases respectively, with 18 bases between them. CDR3 protein: CASSPSGGVGNQPQHF. The DNA for the CDR3 is TGTGCCAGCAGTCCCTCAGGCGGGGTCGGAAATCAGCCCCAGCATTTT.

The chain carries TRBV4-1 and TRBJ2-1; 10 nucleotides line up with TRBD1. The germline V gene encodes CDR1 MGHRA and CDR2 YSYEKL. The CDR3 covers 17 residues. With 0 bases clipped from V and 5 bases from J, the junction kept 7 bases outside the gene matches. CDR3 in DNA: TGCGCCAGCAGCCAAGAGATCGGGACAGGGGCGCACAATGAGCAGTTCTTC. This encodes CASSQEIGTGAHNEQFF.

This chain uses TRBV18 with TRBJ2-7, with a weak D call TRBD2 (6 bases). Germline V lookup: CDR1 KGHSH, CDR2 LQKENI. This CDR3 has 13 residues. V gave up 2 bases and J gave up 5 bases, with 10 bases separating them. The CDR3 protein is CASSPGGWDEQYF. As DNA, the CDR3 is TGTGCCAGCTCACCAGGGGGGTGGGACGAGCAGTACTTC.

Notes on this clone: The same CDR3 also results from other DNA sequences found in this sample. The chain couples TRBV29-1 to TRBJ2-3; 7 nucleotides agree with TRBD1. This CDR3 comprises 13 residues. The junction had 3 bases not matched to a gene; V was cut back by 1 base and J by 5 bases. From germline, CDR1 is SQVTM and CDR2 ANQGSEA. The CDR3 loop reads CSVEGQGGDTQYF. The CDR3 nucleotides are TGCAGCGTTGAAGGACAGGGTGGAGATACGCAGTATTTT.

This chain links TRBV11-2 with TRBJ2-7; D perhaps matches TRBD1 (6 bases). Germline V lookup: CDR1 SGHAT, CDR2 FQNNGV. CDR3 size: 14 residues. The V end lost 3 bases, the J end lost 7 bases, and 16 bases lay between the germline ends. The CDR3, as DNA: TGTGCCAGCAGCTTCGACCATTCAGGGGTAGAGCAGTACTTC. The encoded protein is CASSFDHSGVEQYF.

The chain recombines TRBV6-1 with TRBJ1-4; D unresolved. The V gene lost 1 base and the J gene lost 8 bases, with 17 bases spanning the gap. CDR1 MNHNS and CDR2 SASEGT come from the germline V gene. The CDR3 length is 16 residues. Here the CDR3 reads CASSEGIWKGREKLFF. CDR3 nucleotide sequence: TGTGCCAGCAGTGAAGGGATATGGAAAGGGAGGGAAAAACTGTTTTTT.

The gene calls are TRBV28 and TRBJ1-2; maybe TRBD1 (6 bases). The CDR3 has 13 amino acids. V was trimmed by 6 bases and J by 4 bases, leaving 12 bases between them. Germline V lookup: CDR1 MDHEN, CDR2 SYDVKM. The CDR3, as DNA: TGTGCCAGCAGAGCCCGGGACACCTATGGCTACACCTTC. This sequence encodes CASRARDTYGYTF.

The genes are TRBV7-9 and TRBJ2-7, with D perhaps TRBD1 or TRBD2 (5 bases each). V dropped 5 bases and J dropped 4 bases, with 18 bases sitting between them. This CDR3 contains 15 residues. The germline V gene has CDR1 SEHNR and CDR2 FQNEAQ (reference sequence). The CDR3 spells CASSPALGERYEQYF. Here the CDR3 DNA reads TGTGCCAGCAGCCCAGCCCTAGGGGAGCGGTACGAGCAGTACTTC.

This sequence joins TRBV11-2 and TRBJ2-1; D perhaps matches TRBD2 (7 bases). Trimming left V 1 base short and J 7 bases short, with 14 bases between. Germline V gene data show CDR1 as SGHAT and CDR2 as FQNNGV. CDR3 size: 15 residues. The CDR3: CASSLGGGARNEQFF. As DNA, the CDR3 is TGTGCCAGCAGCTTAGGAGGGGGGGCAAGGAATGAGCAGTTCTTC. Complete variable domain (other parts from reference TRBV11-2 and TRBJ2-1): EAGVAQSPRYKIIEKRQSVAFWCNPISGHATLYWYQQILGQGPKLLIQFQNNGVVDDSQLPKDRFSAERLKGVDSTLKIQPAKLEDSAVYLCASSLGGGARNEQFFGPGTRLTVL.

About this clone itself: The junction shows a germline mismatch at one end, possibly a read error. V usage is TRBV28 and J usage is TRBJ2-7, with 9 positions matching TRBD1. There are 18 residues in the CDR3. Looked up from germline, CDR1 is MDHEN and CDR2 is SYDVKM. The CDR3 DNA is TGTGCCAGCAGCTTATCACAGGGGGCGGCCTTAAGCTCCTACGAGCAGTACTTC. Its protein is CASSLSQGAALSSYEQYF.

For the CDR3, the DNA is TGTGCCAGCTCTCAACTAGCGGGACAACTCAATGAGCAGTTCTTC. Its protein product is CASSQLAGQLNEQFF. The chain recombines TRBV28 with TRBJ2-1, with 10 bases fitting TRBD2. CDR1 and CDR2 from the germline V gene are MDHEN and SYDVKM. Trimming at V came to 8 bases and at J to 6 bases, leaving 10 bases not matched to a gene. This CDR3 region has 15 residues.

The chain joins TRBV27 to TRBJ2-7; 8 nucleotides match TRBD2. V gave up 2 bases and J gave up 3 bases; unmatched junction bases: 6. This CDR3 is built from 15 residues. Germline CDR1 is MNHEY and CDR2 is SMNVEV (reference sequence). CDR3 sequence reads: CASSLTGGAIYEQYF. The CDR3 nucleotides read TGTGCCAGCAGTTTAACGGGAGGGGCGATCTACGAGCAGTACTTC.

The chain is built from TRBV19 and TRBJ2-7, with D perhaps given as TRBD1 or TRBD2 (5 bases each). Germline V CDR1 and CDR2: LNHDA, SQIVND (reference sequence). The V end lost 4 bases, the J end lost 0 bases, and 10 bases lay between the germline ends. This CDR3 is 14 amino acids long. The CDR3 loop is CASSTGPLSYEQYF. Here the CDR3 DNA reads TGTGCCAGTAGTACGGGACCGCTCTCCTACGAGCAGTACTTC.

The chain couples TRBV15 to TRBJ2-7; TRBD2 aligns across 9 bases. This CDR3 comprises 15 residues. Germline CDR1 reads LNHNV; CDR2 reads YYDKDF (reference sequence). V trimming: 1 base; J trimming: 1 base; junction bases outside the gene matches: 2. The CDR3 loop is CATSRASGASYEQYF. In DNA form, the CDR3 reads TGTGCCACCAGCAGAGCTAGCGGGGCTTCCTACGAGCAGTACTTC.

CDR3 in amino acids: CASSPGGGEAFF. CDR3 coding DNA: TGCGCCAGCAGCCCTGGAGGGGGTGAAGCTTTCTTT. The chain joins TRBV5-1 to TRBJ1-1; tentatively, D is TRBD1 (6 bases). With 4 bases removed from V and 7 bases from J, the gap between germline ends came to 11 bases. Germline V CDR1 and CDR2: SGHRS, YFSETQ. This CDR3 contains 12 residues.

The J gene is TRBJ2-3, the V gene TRBV9; 7 nucleotides match TRBD1. Germline V gene sequence: CDR1 SGDLS, CDR2 YYNGEE. The CDR3 has 15 residues. V shed 4 bases, J shed 4 bases, and the junction held 9 bases outside the gene matches. Here the CDR3 DNA reads TGTGCCAGCAGCCCTGAGGGACAGACTTCAGATACGCAGTATTTT. Translation gives CASSPEGQTSDTQYF.

This clone came up a few times. This chain links TRBV2 with TRBJ1-2; D gene ambiguous. Trimming pared 3 bases from V and 2 bases from J, leaving 7 bases between. CDR3 size: 13 residues. The V gene's germline CDR1 is SNHLY and CDR2 FYNNEI. CDR3 sequence reads: CASSDGLNYGYTF. CDR3 bases: TGTGCCAGCAGTGACGGACTGAACTATGGCTACACCTTC.